This T cell receptor beta chain was obtained from a study of somatic mutations in cytotoxic T cells in rheumatoid arthritis. Study findings and constraints: The study found that the largest CD8+ clone exceeded 20% of CD8+ cells in 8 of 65 patients. The antigen targets of the expanded CD8+ clones were unknown. CD8+ T-cell clonality did not differ significantly between rheumatoid arthritis patients and age-matched healthy controls.

Buffy coats from blood donors, median age 56 years (range roughly 21-70), around 60% female, served as healthy controls. V lost 5 bases to trimming and J lost 4 bases; unmatched junction nucleotides: 7. The length of the CDR3 is 15 residues. Germline-derived CDR1 and CDR2 are ENHRY and SYGVKD. In the case of this clone: Its antigen is not identified.

TCRdb's copy holds only in-frame clones and misses some; the assay was immunoSEQ multiplex PCR. The sample consists of tens of thousands of clones, more than 80% of them appearing once. The gene calls are TRBV10-3 and TRBJ1-2; 10 bases align to TRBD1. Input material: CD8+ T cells sorted from blood. The receptor comes from a man between 35 and 55 years old in good health. The CDR3 DNA sequence: TGTGCCATCAGTCCAGGGACAGGGGCTAGCTATGGCTACACCTTC. Its protein product is CAISPGTGASYGYTF.